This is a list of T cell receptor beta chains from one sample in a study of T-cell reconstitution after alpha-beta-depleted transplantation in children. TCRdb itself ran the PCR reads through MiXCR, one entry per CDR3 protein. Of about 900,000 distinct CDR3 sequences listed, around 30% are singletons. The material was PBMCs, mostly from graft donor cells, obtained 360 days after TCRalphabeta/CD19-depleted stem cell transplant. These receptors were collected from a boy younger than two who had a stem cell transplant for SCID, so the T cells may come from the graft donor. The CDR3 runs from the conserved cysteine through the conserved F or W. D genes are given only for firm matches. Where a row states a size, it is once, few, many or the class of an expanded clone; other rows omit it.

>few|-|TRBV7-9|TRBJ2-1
CASSAVLRVRWDNEQFF
TGTGCCAGCAGCGCCGTTCTCCGGGTCAGATGGGACAATGAGCAGTTCTTC
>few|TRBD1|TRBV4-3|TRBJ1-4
CASSPRWGTGNEKLFF
TGCGCCAGCAGCCCTCGCTGGGGGACAGGGAATGAAAAACTGTTTTTT
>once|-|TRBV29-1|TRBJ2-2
CSVVPDSITGELFF
TGCAGCGTTGTCCCGGACAGTATCACCGGGGAGCTGTTTTTT
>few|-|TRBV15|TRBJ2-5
CATSRDRRAEKTQETQYF
TGTGCCACCAGCAGAGATCGTCGTGCCGAGAAGACCCAAGAGACCCAGTACTTC
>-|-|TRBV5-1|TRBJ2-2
CASSLRGAPTGELFF
TGCGCCAGCAGCTTACGCGGTGCGCCCACCGGGGAGCTGTTTTTT
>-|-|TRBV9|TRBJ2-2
CASSVLPGQGGELFF
TGTGCCAGCAGCGTCCTGCCAGGGCAGGGCGGGGAGCTGTTTTTT
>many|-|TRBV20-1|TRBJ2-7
CSARGPYEQYF
TGCAGTGCTAGAGGCCCCTACGAGCAGTACTTC
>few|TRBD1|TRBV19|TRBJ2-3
CASSPGTGRGHTDTQYF
TGTGCCAGTAGTCCAGGGACAGGGAGAGGGCACACAGATACGCAGTATTTT
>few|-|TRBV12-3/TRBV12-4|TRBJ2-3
CASSPDYTDTQYF
TGTGCCAGCAGCCCGGACTACACAGATACGCAGTATTTT
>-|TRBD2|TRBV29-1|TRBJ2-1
CSALAGGSNEQFF
TGCAGCGCTCTAGCGGGGGGGTCCAATGAGCAGTTCTTC
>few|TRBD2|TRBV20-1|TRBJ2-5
CSASYRGGAQETQYF
TGCAGTGCTAGTTATCGCGGGGGGGCCCAAGAGACCCAGTACTTC
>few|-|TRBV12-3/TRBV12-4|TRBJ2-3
CASGPSPSGGDTQYF
TGTGCCAGCGGGCCCTCCCCAAGCGGTGGAGATACGCAGTATTTT
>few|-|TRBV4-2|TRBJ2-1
CASSQGRIHEQFF
TGTGCCAGCAGCCAAGGGAGGATCCATGAGCAGTTCTTC
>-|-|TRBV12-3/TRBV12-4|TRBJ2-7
CASSLSQGISYEQYF
TGTGCCAGCAGTTTAAGCCAGGGTATCTCCTACGAGCAGTACTTC
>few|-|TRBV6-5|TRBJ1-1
CASSYRPRVRGNTEAFF
TGTGCCAGCAGTTACCGGCCCCGGGTAAGAGGAAATACTGAAGCTTTCTTT
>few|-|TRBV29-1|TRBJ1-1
CSAETDTEAFF
TGCAGCGCGGAAACTGACACTGAAGCTTTCTTT
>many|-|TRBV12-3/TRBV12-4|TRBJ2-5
CASSLRGAQETQYF
TGTGCCAGCAGCCTTCGGGGGGCCCAAGAGACCCAGTACTTC
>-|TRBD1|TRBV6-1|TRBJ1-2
CASSDRDRGRRGYTF
TGTGCCAGCAGTGACCGGGACAGGGGGCGGAGGGGCTACACCTTC
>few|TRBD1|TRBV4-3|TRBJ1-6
CASSQTGTGVVSLHF
TGCGCCAGCAGCCAGACCGGGACAGGGGTTGTTTCCCTCCACTTT
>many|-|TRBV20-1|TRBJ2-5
CSARPPGGTPETQYF
TGCAGTGCTAGACCGCCCGGAGGAACCCCAGAGACCCAGTACTTC
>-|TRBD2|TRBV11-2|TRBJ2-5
CASSLIWGSGGLRETQYF
TGTGCCAGCAGCTTAATTTGGGGAAGCGGGGGGCTGAGGGAGACCCAGTACTTC
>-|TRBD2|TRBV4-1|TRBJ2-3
CASSQPGTSWDTQYF
TGCGCCAGCAGCCAGCCCGGGACTAGCTGGGATACGCAGTATTTT
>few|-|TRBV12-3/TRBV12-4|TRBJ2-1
CASSQGGTYNEQFF
TGTGCCAGCAGTCAGGGGGGGACCTACAATGAGCAGTTCTTC